This TCR beta chain comes out of a study of long-term antiretroviral therapy in people with HIV (dated by TCRdb to the early 2020s). Notes on the research overall: The earliest samples were collected about a decade before the 2015 WHO recommendation for immediate ART, when ART was typically delayed until CD4 counts fell. Test extractions of a monoclonal T-cell line alongside some 36 polyclonal samples showed no cross-contamination during QIAcube processing. Of the 30 or so participants with HIV, 10 to 11 were female. A total of 192 cryopreserved PBMC samples came from 25 to 35 adults with confirmed HIV infection and were collected serially over a mean of roughly 6 years (range 1-12). This retrospective serial study examined whether starting ART and sustained HIV suppression were associated with changes in the composition and diversity of the TRB repertoire in peripheral blood. Study-wide conclusions, independent of this receptor: The samples were dated from the mid-2000s to the late 2010s, and the ART regimens that were used may be less effective than current ART regimens. Because cell numbers in pre-ART samples were limited, unsorted PBMC were profiled instead of sorted CD4+ and CD8+ T cells. Inferences about post-ART repertoire changes were limited because no data were available on ART adherence, viral resistance or therapy changes. A significant increase in TRB diversity was found to be associated with ART initiation, although TRB diversity was observed to remain significantly below that of transplant donor controls even after long-term ART. Limited PBMC availability meant only the TCR beta chain was sequenced, without alpha chain pairing. The repertoire was dominated across all time points by expanded TRB clones identified before ART initiation, although this dominance was seen to fluctuate and to decrease in many PLHIV after ART. HIV repertoires had narrower CDR3 length ranges than controls, and the network structure suggested an antigen-experienced repertoire that shifted only slightly toward naive after ART.

The immunoSEQ hsTCRB v3.0 assay was used at survey level resolution for TRB variable region sequencing. The targeted TRB sequencing depth was roughly 40,000-50,000 T-cell genomes per sample. TRB libraries were pooled and sequenced on an Illumina MiSeq using a v3 150-cycle kit. Processing in the source paper ran as follows. Repertoire analysis was performed in R inside a reproducible Nextflow workflow that covered QC, data transformation and analysis. Custom analyses were implemented in LymphoSeq2, an R package for AIRR-Seq data exploration. Four samples yielding fewer than 5000 total TRB sequences were excluded, leaving approximately 200 analyzed HIV repertoires. Among the 180 to 200 HIV repertoires that were kept, 59 were collected before ART initiation and more than 120 were collected after ART initiation. Repertoires were downsampled to 5000 TRB nucleotide sequences, with summary statistics averaged over 100 downsampling iterations. Only TRB sequences with CDR3 regions of at least seven amino acids were retained for analysis. Diversity was assessed using a clonality score derived from Shannon entropy and using the Gini coefficient. Repertoire networks linked the top 5000 CDR3 amino acid sequences whenever two sequences differed by an edit distance of one. GLIPH2 predicted antigen specificity groups and MHC restriction for TRB CDR3 amino acid sequences. CDR3 amino acid sequences were matched against VDJdb and McPAS-TCR to flag known CMV, EBV, HIV or tissue antigen associations. Pre-ART, post-ART and control groups were compared with Wilcoxon signed-rank tests and Holm-Bonferroni correction. The table comes from immuneACCESS by way of TCRdb, which keeps in-frame sequences with V and J called. Part of the clones is missing from these tables; in studies checked, under half for an unresolved V gene and the rest for unknown reasons. V, J and clone size were drawn from that table, and D and trimming were deduced from the DNA. For this sample the table gives about 28,000 clones, of which 70% to 85% were detected only once. The ten largest clones represent 7.5% to 9.5% of the sample.

Sequences MNHNS (CDR1) and SASEGT (CDR2) are obtained from the germline V gene. Trimming removed 1 base from V and 5 bases from J, leaving 11 bases between the germline ends. The CDR3 has 14 amino acids, counting the end cysteine and phenylalanine. Left in the record is the CDR3 DNA by itself, 42 bases read in frame from the first base. As to this clone: This clone's antigen is unknown. Base qualities were left out, and no much larger clone turns up one base away.

To be included, a participant needed at least one PBMC sample from before ART initiation plus at least two post-ART samples. Treatment was received in the United States of America by all participants with HIV. Before DNA extraction, cryopreserved samples containing roughly 1-11 million PBMC were thawed and washed. At the time of the earliest PBMC sample for each participant with HIV, ages ranged from roughly 20 to 60 years. Per participant, PBMC samples came from 1-4 timepoints prior to ART initiation and 2-8 timepoints following ART initiation, for a median of 7 samples. For every participant, serial HIV viral load, CD4+ T-cell count, ART history and demographic data were obtained. A Qiagen kit on a QIAcube was used to extract genomic DNA from unsorted PBMC, with samples processed in batches of 12.

The starting material was unsorted PBMCs, obtained 3 years after starting antiretroviral therapy. Recombination joined TRBV6-1 with TRBJ2-5, with the D gene not clear enough to name. This TCR was sampled from a man aged 40-50 years with HIV. The sequenced DNA is TGTGCCAGCAGTGAAGGAATTGAGTGGGAGACCCAGTACTTC. It translates to CASSEGIEWETQYF.